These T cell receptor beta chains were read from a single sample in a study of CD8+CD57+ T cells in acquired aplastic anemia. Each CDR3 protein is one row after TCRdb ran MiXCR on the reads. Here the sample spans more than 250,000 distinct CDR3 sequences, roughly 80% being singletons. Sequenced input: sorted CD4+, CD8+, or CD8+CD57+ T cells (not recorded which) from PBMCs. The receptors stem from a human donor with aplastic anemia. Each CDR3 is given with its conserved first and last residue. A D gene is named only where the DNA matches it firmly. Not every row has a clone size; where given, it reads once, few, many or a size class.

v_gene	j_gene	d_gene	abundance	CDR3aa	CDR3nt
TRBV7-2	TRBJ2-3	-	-	CASAEATGAFFQQF	TGTGCCAGCGCCGAAGCCACTGGAGCTTTCTTTCAGCAATTT
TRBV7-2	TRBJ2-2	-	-	CASSLGGGPDTQLFF	TGTGCCAGCAGCTTAGGAGGAGGTCCCGATACGCAGCTTTTTTTT
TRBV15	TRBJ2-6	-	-	CATSRAGSYEAHYLTF	TGTGCCACCAGCAGAGCGGGTAGCTACGAGGCCCACTACCTGACTTTC
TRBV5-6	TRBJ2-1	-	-	CASSMGRGAYNEQFF	TGTGCCAGCAGCATGGGTAGGGGAGCCTACAATGAGCAGTTCTTC
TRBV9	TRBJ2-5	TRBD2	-	CASSSGGTRGDTEYF	TGTGCCAGCAGTTCTGGGGGGACTAGGGGAGATACCGAGTACTTC
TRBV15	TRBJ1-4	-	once	CASSFGRGAETLFF	TGTGCCAGCAGCTTCGGACGGGGGGCGGAAACCCTGTTTTTT
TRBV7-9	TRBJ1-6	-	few	CASSLGGSGYNSPLHF	TGTGCCAGCAGCTTGGGGGGGAGCGGCTATAATTCGCCCCTCCACTTT
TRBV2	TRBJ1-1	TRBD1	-	CASSDFEGANVLTFW	TGTGCCAGCAGTGACTTTGAGGGGGCCAACGTCCTGACTTTCTGG
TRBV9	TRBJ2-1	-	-	CASSVRSEGYYFEQFF	TGTGCCAGCAGCGTAAGGTCGGAGGGGTACTACTTTGAGCAGTTCTTC
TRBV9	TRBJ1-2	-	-	CASGLAGNIQYFDTF	-
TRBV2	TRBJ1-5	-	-	CASSSTTDGQPQHF	TGTGCCAGCAGCTCCACCACGGACGGACAGCCCCAGCATTTT
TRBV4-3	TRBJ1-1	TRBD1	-	CASSQGQRDRREAFF	TGCGCCAGCAGCCAAGGACAAAGGGACAGGCGTGAAGCTTTCTTT
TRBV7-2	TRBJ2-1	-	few	CASSLAGGNGTQYQFF	TGTGCCAGCAGCTTAGCGGGCGGAAACGGTACGCAGTATCAGTTCTTC
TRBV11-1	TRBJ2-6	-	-	CASSLGRTPSGANVLTF	TGTGCCAGCAGCCTAGGGAGGACCCCCTCTGGGGCCAACGTCCTGACTTTC
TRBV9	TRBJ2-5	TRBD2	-	CASSVSSGGAKETQYF	TGTGCCAGCAGCGTATCCTCGGGGGGAGCCAAGGAGACCCAGTACTTC
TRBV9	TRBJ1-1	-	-	CASRGRLNTEAFF	TGTGCCAGCAGGGGACGGCTGAACACTGAAGCTTTCTTT
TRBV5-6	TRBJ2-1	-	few	CASSLREDNEQFF	TGTGCCAGCAGCTTGAGGGAGGACAATGAGCAGTTCTTC
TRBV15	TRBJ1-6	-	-	CATSSVSGVASPLHF	TGTGCCACCAGCAGCGTCTCTGGTGTGGCTTCACCCCTCCACTTT
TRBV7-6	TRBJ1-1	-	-	CASTLGRVPTGANVF	TGTGCCAGCACCCTAGGTCGGGTCCCCACTGGTGCCAACGTCTTT
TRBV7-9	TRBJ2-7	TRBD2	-	CASSYPPSGSSYEQYF	TGTGCCAGCAGTTATCCCCCTAGCGGGAGCTCCTACGAGCAGTACTTC
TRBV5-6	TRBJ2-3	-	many	CASSVERADTQYF	TGTGCCAGCAGCGTGGAGAGGGCAGATACGCAGTATTTT
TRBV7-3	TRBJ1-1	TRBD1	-	CASSLAARTGTEAFF	TGTGCCAGCAGCTTAGCAGCCCGGACAGGGACTGAAGCTTTCTTT
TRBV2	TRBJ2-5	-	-	CASSEGHSQETQYF	TGTGCCAGCAGTGAGGGACATTCCCAAGAGACCCAGTACTTC
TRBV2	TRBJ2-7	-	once	CASGLKPTDAQYF	TGTGCCAGCGGCTTAAAGCCCACCGACGCGCAGTACTTC
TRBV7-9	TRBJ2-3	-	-	CASSPGGCQTDTEYF	TGTGCCAGCAGCCCTGGGGGGTGCCAGACGGATACGGAGTATTTT
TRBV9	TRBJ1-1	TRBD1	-	CASSVGGQSTAFF	TGTGCCAGCAGCGTGGGGGGACAGAGCACAGCTTTCTTT
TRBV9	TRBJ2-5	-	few	CASSRGTSGGETQYF	TGTGCCAGCAGCCGCGGGACAAGCGGAGGAGAGACCCAGTACTTC
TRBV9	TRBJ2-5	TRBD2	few	CASSGGGGGGYTYF	TGTGCCAGCAGCGGGGGCGGGGGAGGTGGCTACACCTACTTC
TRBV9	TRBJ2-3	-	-	CASSGGGGSDTQYF	TGTGCCAGCAGCGGAGGGGGGGGTTCAGATACGCAGTATTTT
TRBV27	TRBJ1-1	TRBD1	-	CASSSGQLNTEAFF	TGTGCCAGCAGCTCGGGACAGCTGAACACTGAAGCTTTCTTT
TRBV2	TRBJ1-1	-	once	CASGDTEADTQFF	TGTGCCAGCGGCGACACGGAGGCAGATACACAGTTCTTT
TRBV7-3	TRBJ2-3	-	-	CASSDEGKDIEHF	TGTGCCAGCTCGGACGAGGGCAAAGACATTGAACATTTT
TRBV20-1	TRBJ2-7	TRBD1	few	CSASDRGVNEQYF	TGCAGTGCTAGCGACAGGGGGGTCAACGAGCAGTACTTC
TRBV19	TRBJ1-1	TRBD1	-	CASRGEGQTLNTEASF	TGTGCCAGTAGAGGGGAGGGACAGACCCTGAACACTGAAGCTTCCTTT
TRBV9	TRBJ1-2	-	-	CASSLSHGAKGYTF	TGTGCCAGCAGCTTAAGTCACGGCGCGAAGGGCTACACCTTC
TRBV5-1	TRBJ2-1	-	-	CASSDERDDEQFF	TGTGCCAGCAGTGATGAGAGGGACGATGAGCAGTTCTTC
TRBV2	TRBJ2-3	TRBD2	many	CASSESSGGFFNEQYF	TGTGCCAGCAGCGAATCTAGCGGGGGGTTTTTCAATGAGCAGTATTTT
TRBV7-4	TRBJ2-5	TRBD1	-	CASSWGRGQEYQYF	TGTGCCAGCAGCTGGGGCAGGGGGCAAGAGTACCAGTACTTC
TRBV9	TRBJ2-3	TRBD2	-	CASSLEAGNTGEHF	TGTGCCAGCAGTTTAGAAGCGGGGAACACCGGGGAGCATTTT
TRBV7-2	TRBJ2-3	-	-	CASSLAGSPDRKDF	TGTGCCAGCAGCTTGGCGGGAAGCCCCGATAGGAAGGATTTT
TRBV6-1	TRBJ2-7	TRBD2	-	CASSGPGLAAYEQYF	TGTGCCAGCAGTGGTCCGGGACTAGCGGCCTACGAGCAGTACTTC
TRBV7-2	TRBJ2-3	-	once	CASSAPRYRDKQNF	TGTGCCAGCAGCGCCCCCCGATATCGGGATAAGCAGAACTTT
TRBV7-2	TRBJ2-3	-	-	CASSDGSTSTQNF	TGTGCCAGCAGCGACGGCAGCACAAGTACGCAGAATTTT
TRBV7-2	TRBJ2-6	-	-	CASSLAGGHGAHDLTF	TGTGCCAGCAGCTTAGCGGGAGGTCACGGGGCCCACGACCTGACTTTC
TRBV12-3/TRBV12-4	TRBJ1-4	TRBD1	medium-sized	CASRRDRGNEKLFF	TGTGCCAGCAGGAGGGACAGGGGAAATGAAAAACTGTTTTTT
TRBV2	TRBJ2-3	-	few	CASSGVGGADTEYF	TGTGCCAGCAGTGGGGTGGGGGGGGCCGATACTGAGTATTTT
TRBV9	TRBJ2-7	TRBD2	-	CASSGEGRGCDKYF	TGTGCCAGCAGCGGGGAGGGGCGAGGCTGCGACAAGTACTTC
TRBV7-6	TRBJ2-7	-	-	CASSLGPVSYEQYF	TGTGCCAGCAGCTTGGGACCGGTCTCCTACGAGCAGTACTTC
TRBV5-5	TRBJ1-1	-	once	CASSFAGGGQDEAFF	TGTGCCAGCAGCTTCGCAGGAGGAGGGCAAGATGAAGCTTTCTTT
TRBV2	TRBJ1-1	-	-	CASREGGRHREYFEAFF	TGTGCCAGCAGGGAGGGGGGCCGACATAGGGAGTATTTTGAAGCTTTCTTT
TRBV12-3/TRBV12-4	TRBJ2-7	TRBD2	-	CASSWGGNYEQYF	TGTGCCAGCAGTTGGGGAGGGAACTACGAGCAGTACTTC
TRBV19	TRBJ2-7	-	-	CASSLVRGNYEQYF	TGTGCCAGTAGTTTAGTGCGGGGTAACTACGAGCAGTACTTC
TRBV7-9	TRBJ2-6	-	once	CASILEPIGVSGANVLTF	TGTGCCAGCATACTCGAACCTATTGGGGTCTCTGGGGCCAACGTCCTGACTTTC
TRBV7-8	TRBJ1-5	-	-	CASSLTGTQPKHF	TGCGCCAGCAGCCTAACAGGGACTCAGCCCAAGCATTTT